The rows below give T cell receptor beta chains drawn from one sample of a study of CD8+CD57+ T cells in acquired aplastic anemia. Each CDR3 protein is one row after TCRdb ran MiXCR on the reads. The sample records a few hundred thousand distinct CDR3 sequences, around 68% being singletons. The sample comprised sorted CD4+, CD8+, or CD8+CD57+ T cells (not recorded which) from PBMCs. These receptor sequences come from a human donor in good health, serving as a control. The CDR3 runs from the conserved cysteine through the conserved F or W. A D gene is named only where the DNA matches it firmly. Rows may omit the clone size; those that give it use once, few, many or a size class.

>-|TRBJ2-3|-|TRBV4-3
CASSVGPDTQYF
TGCGCCAGCAGCGTAGGGCCAGATACGCAGTATTTT
>TRBD2|TRBJ2-1|many|TRBV7-8
CASSSTSGGAGSYNEQFF
TGTGCCAGCAGCTCGACTAGCGGGGGGGCCGGGTCCTACAATGAGCAGTTCTTC
>-|TRBJ2-3|-|TRBV7-8
CASSSKMGRNTEAQYF
TGTGCCAGCAGCTCCAAAATGGGTAGGAACACTGAAGCGCAGTATTTT
>-|TRBJ2-7|-|TRBV2
CASSGGGGSYEQYF
TGTGCCAGCAGTGGGGGGGGCGGCTCCTACGAGCAGTACTTC
>-|TRBJ1-2|-|TRBV7-2
CASSLGRGANSYQYTF
TGTGCCAGCAGCCTAGGGCGGGGGGCCAATTCGTACCAATACACCTTC
>-|TRBJ2-3|many|TRBV7-9
CASSLVGTDTQYF
TGTGCCAGCAGCTTAGTCGGAACAGATACGCAGTATTTT
>TRBD1|TRBJ1-6|many|TRBV7-2
CASSLGDRGRSPLHF
TGTGCCAGCAGCTTAGGGGACAGGGGGAGGTCACCCCTCCACTTT
>-|TRBJ2-5|many|TRBV20-1
CSSRAQETQYF
TGCAGCTCCCGGGCCCAAGAGACCCAGTACTTC
>-|TRBJ1-6|-|TRBV12-3/TRBV12-4
CASSSSRDRNSPLHF
TGTGCCAGCAGCTCTAGCAGGGACCGTAATTCACCCCTCCACTTT
>-|TRBJ2-1|once|TRBV24-1
CTCSANQRYEQFF
TGTACCTGCAGTGCCAACCAGAGGTACGAGCAGTTCTTC
>TRBD2|TRBJ2-1|once|TRBV9
CASSLLAGPSYNQFF
TGCGCCAGCAGCTTACTAGCGGGCCCATCCTATAATCAGTTCTTC
>TRBD2|TRBJ2-5|-|TRBV5-1
CASSFYLAGQETQYF
TGCGCCAGCAGCTTCTACCTAGCGGGCCAAGAGACCCAGTACTTC
>-|TRBJ1-3|-|TRBV20-1
CSARVGAGENTIYF
TGCAGTGCTAGGGTGGGGGCGGGGGAGAACACCATATATTTT
>-|TRBJ2-3|many|TRBV27
CATRVHSTDTQYF
TGTGCCACCAGGGTTCATAGCACAGATACGCAGTATTTT
>-|TRBJ1-2|-|TRBV10-2
CTSSESPGFSYGYTF
TGCACCAGCAGTGAGTCCCCAGGGTTCAGCTATGGCTACACCTTC
>TRBD2|TRBJ2-1|few|TRBV10-3
CAISIFPGLAGGVEQFF
TGTGCCATCAGTATCTTCCCAGGACTAGCGGGGGGGGTTGAGCAGTTCTTC
>-|TRBJ1-2|-|TRBV7-9
CASSLDGVYYGYTF
TGTGCCAGCAGCTTAGACGGGGTATACTATGGCTACACCTTC
>TRBD1|TRBJ2-3|-|TRBV11-2
CASSLGQICRDTQYF
TGTGCCAGCAGCCTGGGACAGATCTGCCGAGATACGCAGTATTTT
>-|TRBJ2-5|-|TRBV5-1
CASSSRQAKTQYF
TGTGCCAGCAGCTCCCGACAGGCGAAGACCCAGTACTTC
>TRBD1|TRBJ2-7|-|TRBV5-5
CASSARQYRGDEQYF
TGTGCCAGCAGCGCGCGCCAGTACAGGGGCGACGAGCAGTACTTC
>TRBD1|TRBJ2-7|many|TRBV28
CASSSPHGTGYLSTYEQYF
TGTGCCAGCAGTTCACCCCACGGGACAGGGTATCTCTCGACGTACGAGCAGTACTTC
>-|TRBJ2-7|-|TRBV20-1
CSARDQEGSGGYEQYF
TGCAGTGCTAGAGATCAGGAGGGATCAGGGGGCTACGAGCAGTACTTC
>TRBD1|TRBJ1-6|-|TRBV5-5
CASSPLGDSYNSPLHF
TGTGCCAGCAGCCCTCTAGGGGACAGCTATAATTCACCCCTCCACTTT
>-|TRBJ2-7|-|TRBV10-3
CAIRAGHNNEQYF
TGTGCCATCAGAGCAGGGCATAACAACGAACAGTACTTC
>-|TRBJ1-2|-|TRBV5-5
CASSFSPGVYGYTF
TGTGCCAGCAGCTTTTCTCCGGGCGTGTACGGCTACACCTTC
>TRBD1|TRBJ1-1|many|TRBV2
CATEGTGGSMNTEAFF
TGTGCCACCGAGGGGACAGGGGGCTCTATGAACACTGAAGCTTTCTTT
>-|TRBJ2-7|-|TRBV24-1
CATSETKTDSFEQYF
TGTGCCACCAGTGAAACCAAGACTGACTCCTTCGAGCAGTACTTC
>TRBD1|TRBJ1-1|-|TRBV10-3
CAISGDREGGPGYAFF
TGTGCCATCAGCGGGGACAGGGAAGGTGGCCCGGGGTATGCTTTCTTT
>TRBD1|TRBJ2-7|-|TRBV20-1
CSAKTGESYEQYF
TGCAGTGCTAAGACAGGGGAATCCTACGAGCAGTACTTC
>TRBD1|TRBJ1-6|-|TRBV7-6
CASSFRTGAYEQYF
TGTGCCAGCAGCTTCCGGACAGGAGCCTACGAGCAGTACTTT
>TRBD1|TRBJ2-1|-|TRBV12-3/TRBV12-4
CASNRDRGNNEQFF
TGTGCCAGCAACCGGGACAGGGGAAACAATGAGCAGTTCTTC
>-|TRBJ1-5|-|TRBV19
CASQGQYSVQPQHF
TGTGCCAGTCAAGGGCAATATAGCGTTCAGCCCCAGCATTTT
>TRBD1|TRBJ2-7|-|TRBV19
CASSTRSGTGVREQYF
TGTGCCAGTAGTACTCGTTCCGGGACAGGGGTTCGGGAGCAGTACTTC
>-|TRBJ2-1|once|TRBV10-1
CASRDSLSSYNEQFF
TGCGCCAGCAGGGACAGCTTGAGCTCCTACAATGAGCAGTTCTTC
>-|TRBJ2-5|once|TRBV7-2
CASSLSRASEGENQYF
TGTGCCAGCAGCCTTTCCCGGGCCTCCGAAGGAGAGAACCAGTACTTC
>-|TRBJ1-2|-|TRBV11-2
CASSLASASYGYTF
TGTGCCAGCAGCTTAGCCAGCGCGAGCTATGGCTACACCTTC
>-|TRBJ1-2|-|TRBV20-1
CSASSDGNYGYTF
TGCAGTGCTAGTTCTGATGGAAACTATGGCTACACCTTC
>-|TRBJ1-2|-|TRBV14
CASSQLEGLRSGDTF
TGTGCCAGCAGCCAACTCGAGGGGTTGAGGTCTGGGGACACCTTC
>-|TRBJ2-1|-|TRBV2
CASRGWVTLIEQFF
TGTGCCAGCAGGGGTTGGGTCACCCTAATTGAGCAGTTCTTC
>-|TRBJ2-1|many|TRBV12-3/TRBV12-4
CASSLGLGNHEQFF
TGTGCCAGCAGTTTAGGACTAGGAAATCATGAGCAGTTCTTC
>-|TRBJ2-7|many|TRBV4-3
CASSQATGTVLSEQYF
TGCGCCAGCAGCCAAGCAACCGGGACGGTCCTTAGTGAGCAGTACTTC
>-|TRBJ2-5|-|TRBV20-1
CSAKPAQERGTETQYF
TGCAGTGCCAAACCAGCCCAAGAACGCGGTACGGAGACCCAGTACTTC
>-|TRBJ1-5|many|TRBV6-1
CASSDTGGHQPQHF
TGTGCCAGCAGTGATACCGGGGGGCATCAGCCCCAGCATTTT
>TRBD1|TRBJ1-5|-|TRBV7-2
CASSLTGGVEKPQHF
TGTGCCAGCAGTTTGACAGGGGGCGTCGAGAAGCCCCAGCATTTT
>-|TRBJ1-2|many|TRBV19
CASSLRGANYGYTF
TGTGCCAGTAGCCTGAGGGGGGCTAACTATGGCTACACCTTC